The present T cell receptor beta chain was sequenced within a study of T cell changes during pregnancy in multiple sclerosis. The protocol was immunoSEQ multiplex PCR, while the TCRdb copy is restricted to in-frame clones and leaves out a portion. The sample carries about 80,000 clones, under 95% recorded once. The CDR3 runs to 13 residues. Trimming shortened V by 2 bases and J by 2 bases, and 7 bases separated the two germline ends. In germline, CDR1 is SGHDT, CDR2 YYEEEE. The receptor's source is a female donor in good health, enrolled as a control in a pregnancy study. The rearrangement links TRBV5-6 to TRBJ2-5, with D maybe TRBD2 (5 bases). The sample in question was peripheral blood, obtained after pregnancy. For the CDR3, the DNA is TGTGCCAGCAGCTTCGGGGTTCAAGAGACCCAGTACTTC. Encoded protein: CASSFGVQETQYF. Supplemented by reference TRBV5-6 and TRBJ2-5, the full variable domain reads DAGVTQSPTHLIKTRGQQVTLRCSPKSGHDTVSWYQQALGQGPQFIFQYYEEEERQRGNFPDRFSGHQFPNYSSELNVNALLLGDSALYLCASSFGVQETQYFGPGTRLLVL.